This TCR beta chain was captured by sequencing in a study of blood T cell repertoires in COVID-19 (dated by TCRdb to 2020 to 2022). For the wider study: ImmuneRACE Cohort 3 recovered participants were defined by two consecutive negative NP/OP PCR tests, healthcare professional clearance, or symptom resolution. Sample metadata almost always included a de-identified subject ID, COVID-19 status, age in years and sex. The prospective study material was composed of cDNA or gDNA derived from T cells, B-cell-depleted T cells, or PBMCs. Subjects who had been exposed to COVID-19, were actively infected with it, or had recovered from it provided the deeply sampled blood TCRbeta repertoires that made up the dataset. The repertoires were released in a freely available public database intended as a resource for research on the immune response to SARS-CoV-2. Where available, HLA class I and class II types were taken from metadata supplied by the sample provider and were not determined by assay-based typing. The samples were drawn from two sources: the first 160 participants of the ongoing ImmuneRACE study, and 1,200 or so subjects contributed by 6 global collaborators. Collaborator samples came from the United States, Italy and Spain and covered acute and convalescent phases of COVID-19.

On this clone itself: It lacks a known antigen. Per-nucleotide qualities are absent, and no much larger clonotype sits a single base away.

TCRbeta CDR3 regions were amplified from genomic DNA by means of the immunoSEQ Assay, a bias-controlled multiplex PCR. The original pipeline was this. The number of nucleated cells in each sample was estimated from the amplification of reference gene primers within the assay. To quantify the absolute abundance of each unique TCRbeta CDR3 rearrangement, sequence reads were collapsed and filtered. For each sample, productive Simpson clonality was calculated as the square root of Simpson's diversity index over productive rearrangements. TCRdb limited this immuneACCESS table to in-frame rearrangements with V and J called. A share of clones is missing; checked studies link under half to unresolved V genes, and the rest is unexplained. V and J calls and clone size are as listed in that table; D and trimming were resolved from the DNA. A total of some 180,000 clones appear in this sample, roughly 78% of them only once. Together, the top ten hold 15% to 20% of the sample.

Participants in the prospective study were enrolled through a virtual design, were aged about 18 to 90 years, and lived in 20 to 30 United States geographic areas. In the prospective study, participants were assigned to cohorts based on the clinical history participants reported in a screening survey and a study questionnaire. In the prospective study, mobile phlebotomists collected whole blood, serum and a nasopharyngeal or oropharyngeal swab from each participant. Participants in the prospective study had the option to provide additional blood draws and questionnaires over a roughly two-month period. Blood samples from the prospective study were shipped frozen or at room temperature prior to DNA extraction. In the germline V gene, CDR1 corresponds to SGHTA and CDR2 to FQGNSA. Its CDR3 holds 15 amino acids, cysteine through phenylalanine. CDR3 DNA is the only sequence kept; it has 45 bases, read in frame from the first base. The germline V end is reduced by 2 bases and the J end by 9 bases; junction bases left unmatched: 8.

Study-wide conclusions, independent of this receptor: Clinical and demographic metadata were provided uncurated, with the amount varying by source and participant.

The receptor's source is a woman in her seventies in a cohort exposed to, infected with or recovered from COVID-19 (not recorded which). Sequenced material: PBMCs or T cells enriched from blood (not recorded which). The chain is made from TRBV7-2 and TRBJ2-3, with TRBD2 matching 10 junction bases. The bases are TGTGCCAGCAGCTTATCGCTAGCGGGAGTAGGCACGCAGTATTTT. This is translated as CASSLSLAGVGTQYF.